This T cell receptor (beta chain) was obtained from a study of cytomegalovirus exposure and HLA in healthy donors. Points from the study as a whole: Indistinguishable V segments such as TRBV6-2 and TRBV6-3 were excluded. Rare sequences made up most TCRs, while some public TCRs were found in many donors.

Notes on this clone: Its target is not known.

The germline CDR1 and CDR2 sequences are LNHNV and YYDKDF (reference sequence). With 3 bases removed from V and 0 bases from J, the gap between germline ends came to 23 bases. CDR3 length: 19 residues. With 60 Vbeta and 13 Jbeta primers, the PCR was carried out. Libraries were prepared by immunoSEQ multiplex PCR; TCRdb keeps only in-frame clonotypes and omits some of them. The table includes about 100,000 clones, roughly 74% detected once. Sequencing was carried out using PBMCs. The V and J genes are TRBV15 and TRBJ2-5; D possibly corresponds to TRBD1 (6 bases). This TCR derives from a woman in her forties in good health and CMV-seronegative. The CDR3 sequence is CATSSGRLTLEGDQETQYF. The CDR3 bases are TGTGCCACCAGCAGCGGACGCCTCACACTAGAGGGGGACCAAGAGACCCAGTACTTC.